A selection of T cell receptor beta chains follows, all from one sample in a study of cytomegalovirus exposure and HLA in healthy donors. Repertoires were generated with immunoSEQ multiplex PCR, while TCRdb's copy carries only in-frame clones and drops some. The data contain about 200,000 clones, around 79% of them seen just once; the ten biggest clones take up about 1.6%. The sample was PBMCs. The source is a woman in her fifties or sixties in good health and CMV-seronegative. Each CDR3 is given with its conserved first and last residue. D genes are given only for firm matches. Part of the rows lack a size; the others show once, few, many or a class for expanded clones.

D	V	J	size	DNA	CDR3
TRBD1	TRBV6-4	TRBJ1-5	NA	TGTGCCAGCTACGGGGCCCACCGGGACAGGAGCTATAGCAATCAGCCCCAGCATTTT	CASYGAHRDRSYSNQPQHF
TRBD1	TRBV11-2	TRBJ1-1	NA	TGTGCCAGCAGCTCCGGGACAGCTATGAACACTGAAGCTTTCTTT	CASSSGTAMNTEAFF
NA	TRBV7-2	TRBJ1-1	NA	TGTGCCAGCAGCTCCCTCCAGGGGAGCACTGAAGCTTTCTTT	CASSSLQGSTEAFF
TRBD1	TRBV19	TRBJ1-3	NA	TGTGCCAGTAGTAGAACCGGGACAGGCATCAGAAACACCATATATTTT	CASSRTGTGIRNTIYF
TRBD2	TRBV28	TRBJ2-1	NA	TGTGCCAGCAGTTTATATTTCCCGGGACTAGCGGACTCCTACAATGAGCAGTTCTTC	CASSLYFPGLADSYNEQFF
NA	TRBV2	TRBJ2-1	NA	TGTGCCAGCAGCCCAACCCCCTTCGGACCCCGAGGGTACAATGAGCAGTTCTTC	CASSPTPFGPRGYNEQFF
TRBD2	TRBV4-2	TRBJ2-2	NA	TGTGCCAGCAGCCGTAAGGCTAGCGGAGCCACCGGGGAGCTGTTTTTT	CASSRKASGATGELFF
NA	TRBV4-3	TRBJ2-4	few	TGCGCCAGCAGCCAAGGGCAGGGGATAAACATTCAGTACTTC	CASSQGQGINIQYF
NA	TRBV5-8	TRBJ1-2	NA	TGTGCCAGCAGGGGCGGGACCCTAGTTGGCTACACCTTC	CASRGGTLVGYTF
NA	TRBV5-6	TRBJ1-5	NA	TGTGCCAGCAGCGCTCAGGGACTGAATCAGCCCCAGCATTTT	CASSAQGLNQPQHF
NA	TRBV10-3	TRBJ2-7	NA	TGTGCCATCAGAGATAACTTAGGGTCAGGGCTCTACGAGCAGTACTTC	CAIRDNLGSGLYEQYF
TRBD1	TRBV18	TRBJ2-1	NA	TGTGCCAGCTCACCAGGGGGGACAGGGCTTTACAATGAGCAGTTCTTC	CASSPGGTGLYNEQFF
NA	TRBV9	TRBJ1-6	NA	TGTGCCAGCAGCGTAAAAGCGAAAGGGATGCGGGGTAATTCACCCCTCCACTTT	CASSVKAKGMRGNSPLHF
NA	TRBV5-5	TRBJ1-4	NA	TGTGCCAGCAGCCCCAACCGGGGGACTAATGAAAAACTGTTTTTT	CASSPNRGTNEKLFF
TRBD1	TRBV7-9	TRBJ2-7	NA	TGTGCCAGCAGTCACAATTCCGGACAGGGTAACTACGAGCAGTACTTC	CASSHNSGQGNYEQYF
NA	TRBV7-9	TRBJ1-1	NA	TGTTCCAGCAGCTTAGTGGGGGGGGGCAGCCCTGAAGCTTTCTTT	CSSSLVGGGSPEAFF
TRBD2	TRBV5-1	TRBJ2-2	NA	TGCGCCAGCAGCCTAATCGGGACTACCAACACCGGGGAGCTGTTTTTT	CASSLIGTTNTGELFF
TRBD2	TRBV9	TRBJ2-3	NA	TGTGCCAGCAGCGTAGGGTCGGGGACTAGCGGGAGTAGCACAGATACGCAGTATTTT	CASSVGSGTSGSSTDTQYF
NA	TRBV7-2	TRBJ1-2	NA	TGTGCCAGCAGCTTAGTGTCCCCGACTGAAGGCTACACCTTC	CASSLVSPTEGYTF
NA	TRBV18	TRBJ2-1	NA	TGTGCCAGCTCACCAGGGGACTTGGAGCAGTTCTTC	CASSPGDLEQFF
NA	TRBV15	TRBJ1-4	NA	TGTGCCACCAGCAGAGAAGGGGCCGTGAGTGAAAAACTGTTTTTT	CATSREGAVSEKLFF
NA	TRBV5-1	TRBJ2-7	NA	TGCGCCAGCTCAAACCGCGACAGGTTCTCCTACGAGCAGTACTTC	CASSNRDRFSYEQYF
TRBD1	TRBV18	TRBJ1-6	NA	TGTGCCAGCTCACCGGACAGGGGGAATTCACCCCTCCACTTT	CASSPDRGNSPLHF
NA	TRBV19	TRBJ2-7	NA	TGTGCCACTCGACGAGGCGGGAACTCCTACGAGCAGTACTTC	CATRRGGNSYEQYF
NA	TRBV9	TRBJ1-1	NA	TGTGCCAGCAGCGTTCAAGGGGAAAACACTGAAGCTTTCTTT	CASSVQGENTEAFF
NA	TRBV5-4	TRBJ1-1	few	TGTGCCAGCAGCTTCGGCCAGGGATTGAACACTGAAGCTTTCTTT	CASSFGQGLNTEAFF
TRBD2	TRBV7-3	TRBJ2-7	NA	TGTGCCAGCAGCAAGCGGGAGGGGGGGGAGCAGTACTTC	CASSKREGGEQYF
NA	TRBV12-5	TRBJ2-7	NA	TGTGCTAGTGGTTTTATGCCGATTAGCTACGAGCAGTACTTC	CASGFMPISYEQYF
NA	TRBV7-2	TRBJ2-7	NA	TGTGCCAGCAGCTTAGTTGGGACTCCAAAGACCCTCTACGAGCAGTACTTC	CASSLVGTPKTLYEQYF
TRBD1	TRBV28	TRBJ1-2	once	TGTGCCAGCAGTTTAGGGACAGGGGAAGGTGGCTACACCTTC	CASSLGTGEGGYTF
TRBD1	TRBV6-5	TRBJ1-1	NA	TGTGCCAGCAGTTACGGGACAGGTGGGACTGAAGCTTTCTTT	CASSYGTGGTEAFF
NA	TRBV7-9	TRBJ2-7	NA	TGTGCCAGCAGCTTAGAGGGGCAGAAGCAGTACTTC	CASSLEGQKQYF
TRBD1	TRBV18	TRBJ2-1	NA	TGTGCCAGCTCAGGTCCGGGACAGATGGGGGATGAGCAGTTCTTC	CASSGPGQMGDEQFF
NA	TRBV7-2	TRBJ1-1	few	TGTGCCAGCAGCTTTTCTAGGCCAAACACTGAAGCTTTCTTT	CASSFSRPNTEAFF
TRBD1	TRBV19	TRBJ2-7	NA	TGTGCCAGTAGTGGGGGACAGGGTGACTCCTACGAGCAGTACTTC	CASSGGQGDSYEQYF
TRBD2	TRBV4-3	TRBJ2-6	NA	TGCGCCAGCAGCCAAGAAGGCGGGGGCTCTGGGGCCAACGTCCTGACTTTC	CASSQEGGGSGANVLTF
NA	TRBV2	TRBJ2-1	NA	TGTGCCAGTAGCCCCGACCTCAATGAGCAGTTCTTC	CASSPDLNEQFF
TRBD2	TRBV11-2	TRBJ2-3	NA	TGTGCCAGCAGCTCCCTAGAGGGAGGGCGCACAGATACGCAGTATTTT	CASSSLEGGRTDTQYF
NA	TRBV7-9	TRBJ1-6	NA	TGTGCCAGCAGTCCCACTCCCCCTCAGGGAAATTCACCCCTCCACTTT	CASSPTPPQGNSPLHF
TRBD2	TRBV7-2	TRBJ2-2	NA	TGTGCCAGCAGCTTAAGGCCGCTTTTGGGGGGAGGGACCGGGGAGCTGTTTTTT	CASSLRPLLGGGTGELFF
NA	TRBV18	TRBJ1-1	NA	TGTGCCACTTTAGGGGCTAGGAACACTGAAGCTTTCTTT	CATLGARNTEAFF
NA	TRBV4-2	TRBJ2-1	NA	TGTGCCAGCAGCCCCGCGGAGGGTTACAATGAGCAGTTCTTC	CASSPAEGYNEQFF
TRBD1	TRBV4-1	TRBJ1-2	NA	TGCGCCAGCAGCCAGCCCCAGGGGGAGAGCTATGGCTACACCTTC	CASSQPQGESYGYTF
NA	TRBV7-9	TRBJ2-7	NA	TGTGCCAGCAGCCCTTTAGGCGGGATGGGTAGAGTATCCTACGAGCAGTACTTC	CASSPLGGMGRVSYEQYF
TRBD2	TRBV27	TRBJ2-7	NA	TGTGCCAGCAGCCCCCCGACTAGCGGGGACCATTTGAAGCAGTACTTC	CASSPPTSGDHLKQYF
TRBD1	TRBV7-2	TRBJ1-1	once	TGTGCCAGCAGCTTGTCTCCGGGACAGGGAGAAGCTTTCTTT	CASSLSPGQGEAFF